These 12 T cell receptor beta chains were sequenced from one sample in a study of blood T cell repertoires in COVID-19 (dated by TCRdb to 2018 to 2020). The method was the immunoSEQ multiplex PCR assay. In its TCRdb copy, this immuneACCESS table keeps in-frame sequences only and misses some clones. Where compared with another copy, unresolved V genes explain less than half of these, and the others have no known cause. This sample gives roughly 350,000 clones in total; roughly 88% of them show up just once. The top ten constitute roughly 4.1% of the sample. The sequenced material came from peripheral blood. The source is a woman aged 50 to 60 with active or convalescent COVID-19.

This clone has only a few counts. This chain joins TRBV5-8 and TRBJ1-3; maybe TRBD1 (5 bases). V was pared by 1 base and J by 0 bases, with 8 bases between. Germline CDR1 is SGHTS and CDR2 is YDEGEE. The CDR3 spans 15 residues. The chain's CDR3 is CASSLRTTSGNTIYF. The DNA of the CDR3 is TGTGCCAGCAGCTTGAGGACAACCTCTGGAAACACCATATATTTT.

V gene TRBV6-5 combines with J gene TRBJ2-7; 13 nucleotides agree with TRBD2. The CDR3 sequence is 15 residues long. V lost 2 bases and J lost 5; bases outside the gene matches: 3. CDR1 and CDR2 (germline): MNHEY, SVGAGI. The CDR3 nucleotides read TGTGCCAGCAGTTACGGACTAGCGGGGGTGGACGAGCAGTACTTC. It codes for CASSYGLAGVDEQYF.

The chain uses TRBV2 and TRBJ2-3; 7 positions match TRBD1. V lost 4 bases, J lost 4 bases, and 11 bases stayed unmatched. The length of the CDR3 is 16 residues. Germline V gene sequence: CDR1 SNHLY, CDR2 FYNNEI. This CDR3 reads CASSVHRGLSADTQYF. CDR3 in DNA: TGTGCCAGCAGTGTGCACAGGGGCCTAAGTGCAGATACGCAGTATTTT.

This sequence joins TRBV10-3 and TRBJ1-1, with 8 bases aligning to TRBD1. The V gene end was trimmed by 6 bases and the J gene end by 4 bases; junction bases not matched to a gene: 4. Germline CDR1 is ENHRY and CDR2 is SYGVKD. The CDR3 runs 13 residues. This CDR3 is CAISGQGGTEAFF. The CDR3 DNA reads TGTGCCATCAGCGGACAGGGAGGCACTGAAGCTTTCTTT.

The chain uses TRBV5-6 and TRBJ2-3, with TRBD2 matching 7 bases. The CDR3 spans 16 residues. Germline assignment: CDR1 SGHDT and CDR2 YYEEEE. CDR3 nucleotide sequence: TGTCCGTACCGCTTGGGAGGGGCGGGAGACACAGATACGCAGTATTTT. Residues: CPYRLGGAGDTDTQYF.

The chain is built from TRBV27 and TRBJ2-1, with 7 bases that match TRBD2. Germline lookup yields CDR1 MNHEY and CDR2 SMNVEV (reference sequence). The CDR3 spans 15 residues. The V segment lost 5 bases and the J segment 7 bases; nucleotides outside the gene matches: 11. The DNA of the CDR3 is TGTGCCAGCAGTCTCCAGCGGGAATCGTGGAATGAGCAGTTCTTC. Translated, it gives CASSLQRESWNEQFF.

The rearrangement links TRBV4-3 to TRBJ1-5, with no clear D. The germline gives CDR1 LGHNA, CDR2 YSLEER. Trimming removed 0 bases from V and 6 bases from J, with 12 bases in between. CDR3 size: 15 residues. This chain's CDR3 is CASSQDPGRSQPQHF. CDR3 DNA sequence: TGCGCCAGCAGCCAAGATCCTGGGAGGTCTCAGCCCCAGCATTTT.

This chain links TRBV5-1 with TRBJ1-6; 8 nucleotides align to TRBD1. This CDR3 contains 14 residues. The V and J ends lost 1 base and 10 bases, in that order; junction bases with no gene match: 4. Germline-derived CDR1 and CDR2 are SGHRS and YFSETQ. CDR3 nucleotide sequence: TGCGCCAGCAGCTTGTTACAGGGGGAATCACCCCTCCACTTT. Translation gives CASSLLQGESPLHF.

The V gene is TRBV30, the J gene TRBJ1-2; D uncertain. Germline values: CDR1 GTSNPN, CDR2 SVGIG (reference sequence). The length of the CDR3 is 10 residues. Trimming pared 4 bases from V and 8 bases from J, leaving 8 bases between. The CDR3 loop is CAWMGSGYTF. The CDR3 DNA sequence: TGTGCCTGGATGGGGAGCGGCTACACCTTC.

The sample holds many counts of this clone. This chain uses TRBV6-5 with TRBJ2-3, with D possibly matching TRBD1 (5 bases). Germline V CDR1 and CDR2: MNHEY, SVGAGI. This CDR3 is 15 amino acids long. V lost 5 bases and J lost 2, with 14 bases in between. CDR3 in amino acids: CASSTSGAITDTQYF. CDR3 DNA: TGTGCCAGCAGTACGAGTGGGGCCATCACAGATACGCAGTATTTT.

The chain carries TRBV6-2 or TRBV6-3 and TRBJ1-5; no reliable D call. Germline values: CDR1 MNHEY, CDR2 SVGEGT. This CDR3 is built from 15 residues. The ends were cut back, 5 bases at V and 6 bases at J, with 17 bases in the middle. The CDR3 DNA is TGTGCCAGCAGTGTTCGGTCGCGGGCGTTTCAGCCCCAGCATTTT. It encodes CASSVRSRAFQPQHF.

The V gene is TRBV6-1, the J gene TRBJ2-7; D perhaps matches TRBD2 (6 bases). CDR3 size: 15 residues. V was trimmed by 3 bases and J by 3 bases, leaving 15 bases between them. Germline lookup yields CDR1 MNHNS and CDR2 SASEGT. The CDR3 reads CASSDLGTEGYEQYF. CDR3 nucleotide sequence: TGTGCCAGCAGTGACCTCGGGACTGAAGGCTACGAGCAGTACTTC.